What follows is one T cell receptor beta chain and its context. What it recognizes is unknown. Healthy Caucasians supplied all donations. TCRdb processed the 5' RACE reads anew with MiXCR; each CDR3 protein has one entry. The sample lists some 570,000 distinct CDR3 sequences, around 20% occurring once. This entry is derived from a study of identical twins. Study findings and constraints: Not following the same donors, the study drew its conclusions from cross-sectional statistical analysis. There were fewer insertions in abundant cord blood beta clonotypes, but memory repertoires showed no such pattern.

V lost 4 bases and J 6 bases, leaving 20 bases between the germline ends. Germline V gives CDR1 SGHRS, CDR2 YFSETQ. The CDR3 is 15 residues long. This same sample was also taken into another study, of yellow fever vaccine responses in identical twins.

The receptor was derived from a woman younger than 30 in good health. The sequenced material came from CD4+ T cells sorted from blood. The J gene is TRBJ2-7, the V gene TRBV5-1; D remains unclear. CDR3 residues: CASSPPGTHTGEQYF. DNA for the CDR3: TGCGCCAGCAGCCCACCGGGCACTCATACTGGCGAGCAGTACTTC.